The next 7 T cell receptor beta chains were all read from a single sample in a study of blood T cell repertoires in COVID-19 (dated by TCRdb to between 2020 and 2021). Libraries were constructed by the immunoSEQ multiplex PCR assay. Drawn from immuneACCESS, this table holds only the in-frame rearrangements with V and J called that TCRdb kept. Clones are partly lost; checked studies trace under half to an unresolved V gene and leave the rest unexplained. Present in this sample are fewer than 200,000 clones, around 80% of which were seen just once. The ten biggest clones cover around 20% of the sample. What was sequenced was PBMCs or T cells enriched from blood (not recorded which). The receptors stem from an older woman in a cohort exposed to, infected with or recovered from COVID-19 (not recorded which).

CDR3 bases: TGTGCCAGCAGCTCCGGACAGGTTAATGAAAAACTGTTTTTT. This encodes CASSSGQVNEKLFF. V usage is TRBV7-2 and J usage is TRBJ1-4, with 7 bases identical to TRBD1. Germline-derived CDR1 and CDR2 are SGHTA and FQGNSA. After removal of 4 bases from V and 4 bases from J, the junction contained 3 bases not matched to a gene. The CDR3 sequence is 14 residues long.

CDR3: CSAPDGEIYTF. In DNA form, the CDR3 reads TGCAGTGCTCCCGACGGGGAGATCTACACCTTC. The chain uses TRBV20-1 and TRBJ1-2; no reliable D call. The germline CDR1 and CDR2 sequences are DFQATT and SNEGSKA (reference sequence). Trimming cost V 5 bases and J 10 bases, with 14 bases left between them. The CDR3 has 11 residues.

This chain joins TRBV28 and TRBJ2-7, with 8 bases aligning to TRBD1. Germline V gene lookup returns CDR1 MDHEN and CDR2 SYDVKM. The CDR3 spans 14 residues. The V and J ends lost 5 bases and 4 bases, in that order; junction bases with no gene match: 7. The CDR3 nucleotides read TGTGCCAGCAGTCCCTGGACAGGGAGGTACGAGCAGTACTTC. It codes for CASSPWTGRYEQYF. Looking up the rest from reference TRBV28 and TRBJ2-7 gives the full variable domain: DVKVTQSSRYLVKRTGEKVFLECVQDMDHENMFWYRQDPGLGLRLIYFSYDVKMKEKGDIPEGYSVSREKKERFSLILESASTNQTSMYLCASSPWTGRYEQYFGPGTRLTVT.

V usage is TRBV7-2 and J usage is TRBJ2-7; tentative D call: TRBD2 (6 bases). From germline, CDR1 is SGHTA and CDR2 FQGNSA. The CDR3 contains 13 residues. V dropped 4 bases and J dropped 4 bases, with 11 bases sitting between them. This CDR3 reads CASSSGTLYEQYF. CDR3 in DNA: TGTGCCAGCAGCTCGGGGACTTTATACGAGCAGTACTTC.

The gene calls are TRBV3-1 (or the pseudogene TRBV3-2) and TRBJ2-7, with D tentatively TRBD2 (6 bases). V lost 3 bases to trimming and J lost 6 bases, with 18 bases between them. CDR1 is LGHDT and CDR2 is YNNKEL in the germline V gene (reference sequence). This CDR3 spans 15 amino acids. For the CDR3, the DNA is TGTGCCAGCAGCCATCTTTTGGGGCGGGGCTCCGAGCAGTACTTC. Translated: CASSHLLGRGSEQYF.

The chain links TRBV7-3 to TRBJ2-3; TRBD2 aligns across 11 bases. CDR3 length: 22 residues. Per the germline V gene, CDR1 is SGHTA and CDR2 is FQGTGA. J lost 0 bases, V lost 6 bases, and 23 bases had no gene match. CDR3 loop: CASSPLPTSGRLPLGSTDTQYF. The DNA of the CDR3 is TGTGCCAGCAGTCCCCTCCCTACTAGCGGGAGATTACCACTGGGCAGCACAGATACGCAGTATTTT.

J is TRBJ1-6 and V is TRBV18; 8 bases are shared with TRBD1. After removal of 1 base from V and 6 bases from J, the junction contained 17 bases not matched to a gene. The germline gives CDR1 KGHSH, CDR2 LQKENI. This CDR3 spans 20 amino acids. The chain's CDR3 is CASSPHPLSTGTGVNSPLHF. CDR3 bases: TGTGCCAGCTCACCACACCCACTCTCAACCGGGACAGGAGTTAATTCACCCCTCCACTTT.